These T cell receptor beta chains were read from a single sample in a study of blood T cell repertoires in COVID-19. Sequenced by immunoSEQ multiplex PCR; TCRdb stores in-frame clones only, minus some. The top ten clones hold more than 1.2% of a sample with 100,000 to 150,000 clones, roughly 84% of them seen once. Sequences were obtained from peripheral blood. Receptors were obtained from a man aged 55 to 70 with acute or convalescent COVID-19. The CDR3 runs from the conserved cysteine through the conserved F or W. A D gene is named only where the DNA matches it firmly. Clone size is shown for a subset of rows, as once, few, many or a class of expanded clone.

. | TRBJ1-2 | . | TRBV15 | TGTGCCACCAGCAGAGATCGTTATCAGGGGCTGGGAGGCTACACCTTC | CATSRDRYQGLGGYTF
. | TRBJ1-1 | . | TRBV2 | TGTGCCAGCAGGTACAGTGTAACGGACGGACAGAACACTGAAGCTTTCTTT | CASRYSVTDGQNTEAFF
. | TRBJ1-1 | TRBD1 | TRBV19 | TGTGCCAGTAGTACCCTGGGGACAGGGTGGTTCACTGAAGCTTTCTTT | CASSTLGTGWFTEAFF
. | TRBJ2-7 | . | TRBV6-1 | TGTGCCAGCAGTGAGGCTGGCGGGATCAACTACGAGCAGTACTTC | CASSEAGGINYEQYF
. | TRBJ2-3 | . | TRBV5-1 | TGCGCCAGCAGCGACCTCAGGCGGGTCGCAGATACGCAGTATTTT | CASSDLRRVADTQYF
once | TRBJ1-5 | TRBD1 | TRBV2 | TGTGCCAGCAGTGAGTTTAGGGGGCAAGGTCAGCCCCAGCATTTT | CASSEFRGQGQPQHF
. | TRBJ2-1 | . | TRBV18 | TGTGCCAGCTCCCCCCCCGGAGGCGGGACTCATGGGAACAATGAGCAGTTCTTC | CASSPPGGGTHGNNEQFF
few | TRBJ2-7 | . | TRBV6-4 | TGTGCCAGCAGTGACAGGAGCATCTCCTACGAGCAGTACTTC | CASSDRSISYEQYF
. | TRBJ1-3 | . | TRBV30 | TGTGCCTGGTTCAATCCGACAGAGTCAAACCTACAAGGCATATATTTT | CAWFNPTESNLQGIYF
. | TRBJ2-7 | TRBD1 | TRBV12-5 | TGTGCTAGTGGTCCCTTTGACAGGGCATTGTTGGGAAGCTCCTACGAGCAGTACTTC | CASGPFDRALLGSSYEQYF
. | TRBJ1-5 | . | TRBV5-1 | TGCGCCAGCAGCTTGTCCCAGGGAGGGCAGCCCCAGCATTTT | CASSLSQGGQPQHF
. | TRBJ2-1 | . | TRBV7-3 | TGTGCCAGCAGCCCACAGCCCATGGGAGCAGGCTACAATGAGCAGTTCTTC | CASSPQPMGAGYNEQFF
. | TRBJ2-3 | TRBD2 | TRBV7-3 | TGTGCCAGCAGCTGGAGCGGGGGCAGCACAGATACGCAGTATTTT | CASSWSGGSTDTQYF
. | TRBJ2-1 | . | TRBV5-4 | TGTGCCAGCAGCTTGGAATCTTACAGATACAATGAGCAGTTCTTC | CASSLESYRYNEQFF
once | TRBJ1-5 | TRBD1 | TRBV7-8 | TGTGCCAGCAGCTTAGGGGAGGACAGGGGGACTCAGCCCCAGCATTTT | CASSLGEDRGTQPQHF
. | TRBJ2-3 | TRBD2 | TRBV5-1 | TGCGCCAGCAGCTTGGGCGGGACTACCAGCACAGATACGCAGTATTTT | CASSLGGTTSTDTQYF
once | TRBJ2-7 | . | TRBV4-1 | TGCGCCAGCAGCCAAGATGGAGGCTACGAGCAGTACTTC | CASSQDGGYEQYF
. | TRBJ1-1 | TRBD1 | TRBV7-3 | TGTGCCAGCAGCCTCGCAGGGGGGCGGACTGAAGCTTTCTTT | CASSLAGGRTEAFF
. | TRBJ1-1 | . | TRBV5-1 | TGCGCCAGCAGCTTGAACGGGGGGTTATCTGAAGCTTTCTTT | CASSLNGGLSEAFF
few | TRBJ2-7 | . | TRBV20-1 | TGCAGTGCTAGTTCCGGATCTAGGGGCGAGCAGTACTTC | CSASSGSRGEQYF
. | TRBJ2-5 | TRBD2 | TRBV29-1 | TGCAGCGTCACCTTACTAGCGGATGGAGAGACCCAGTACTTC | CSVTLLADGETQYF
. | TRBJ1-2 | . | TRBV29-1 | TGCAGCGTTGAAAAGTACGGGAACTATGGCTACACCTTC | CSVEKYGNYGYTF